This T cell receptor beta chain emerged from a study of regulatory T cells in long-lasting Graves disease. Described time point: newly diagnosed GD, antithyroid drugs for less than 3 months. RNA extracted from PBMCs served as the sequencing template. The CDR3 runs 15 residues. Trimming stripped 4 bases from V and 4 bases from J, with 16 bases between. CDR1 and CDR2 from the germline V gene are MDHEN and SYDVKM. This clonotype was detected many times. Building the TCR beta libraries relied on iRepertoire HTBI primers, and CDR3 regions underwent Arm-PCR. TCRdb processed the multiplex PCR reads anew with MiXCR; each CDR3 protein has one entry. This sample has around 420,000 distinct CDR3 sequences; approximately 16% occur once, and the top ten carry about 7.8%. These data were likewise used in another study, on T cells in Graves' hyperthyroidism and ophthalmopathy.

The TCR originated in a woman between 40 and 55 years old with Graves disease. The rearrangement joins TRBV28 to TRBJ1-2; D is ambiguous. This specimen was peripheral blood mononuclear cells (PBMCs), taken at new diagnosis, from a patient treated with antithyroid drugs. CDR3: CASSSILDRSYGYTF. DNA for the CDR3: TGTGCCAGCAGTTCTATATTGGACCGTTCCTATGGCTACACCTTC.